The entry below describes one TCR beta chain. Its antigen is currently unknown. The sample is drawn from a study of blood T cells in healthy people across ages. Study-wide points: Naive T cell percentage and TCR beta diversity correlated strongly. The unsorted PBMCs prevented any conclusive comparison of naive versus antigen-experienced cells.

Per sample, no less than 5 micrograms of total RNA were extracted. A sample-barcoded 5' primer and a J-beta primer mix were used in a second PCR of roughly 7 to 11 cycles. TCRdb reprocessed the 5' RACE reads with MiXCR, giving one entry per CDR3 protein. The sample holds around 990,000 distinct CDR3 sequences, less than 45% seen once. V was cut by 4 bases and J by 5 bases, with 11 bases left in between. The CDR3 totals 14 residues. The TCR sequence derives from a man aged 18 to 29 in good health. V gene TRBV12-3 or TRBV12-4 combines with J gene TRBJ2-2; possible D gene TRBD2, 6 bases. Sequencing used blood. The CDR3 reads CASSSARGTGELFF. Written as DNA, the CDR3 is TGTGCCAGCAGTTCAGCGCGGGGTACCGGGGAGCTGTTTTTT.